The sequence of this T cell receptor (beta chain) was determined in a study of Ad26.COV2.S vaccination and SARS-CoV-2 variants. This CDR3 region has 16 residues. V was pared by 4 bases and J by 1 base, with 6 bases of the junction left unmatched. CDR1 SGDLS and CDR2 YYNGEE come from the germline V gene. As to treatment: some 20 received Ad26.COV2.S at low or high dose, single or two shots; five or six received placebo; per-sample allocation not given. Sampling happened 63 days after the first vaccine or placebo injection. Wuhan-strain SARS-CoV-2 spike was expressed by the Ad26 vector that made up the vaccine. Profiling relied on immunoSEQ multiplex PCR, and the TCRdb table lists in-frame clones only, not all of them. The table records 350,000 to 400,000 clones, about 88% of them present only once.

The sequence came from a person aged 18-60 years who received the Ad26.COV2.S COVID-19 vaccine or a placebo. This specimen was peripheral blood, taken in a trial of Ad26.COV2.S vaccine versus placebo. The chain joins TRBV9 to TRBJ2-1; 9 bases are a match to TRBD1. CDR3 nucleotides: TGTGCCAGCAGCATTGGGACAGGGAGGTCCTACAATGAGCAGTTCTTC. Residues: CASSIGTGRSYNEQFF.